A single sample gave rise to the 22 T cell receptor beta chains below, sequenced in a study of graft-versus-host responses after intestinal transplantation. Sequencing used immunoSEQ multiplex PCR; TCRdb keeps in-frame clones, though not all of them. The data hold some 120,000 clones, with 90% observed a single time. Their target antigens are unknown. Sequences were derived from unstimulated CD4+ T cells sorted from spleen or lymph node cells, sampled before intestinal transplant. These receptors originate from a human donor who received an intestinal transplant.

This chain uses TRBV5-8 with TRBJ2-3; 10 bases align to TRBD2. This CDR3 has 14 amino acids. Germline values: CDR1 SGHTS, CDR2 YDEGEE. V gave up 2 bases and J gave up 5 bases; unmatched junction bases: 2. The CDR3 DNA reads TGTGCCAGCAGCTTAGCGGGAGGGGGAGATACGCAGTATTTT. It translates to CASSLAGGGDTQYF.

The chain recombines TRBV10-2 with TRBJ2-1; 7 bases align to TRBD2. Germline V gene lookup returns CDR1 WSHSY and CDR2 SAAADI. CDR3 length: 13 amino acids. The junction had 3 bases not matched to a gene; V was cut back by 7 bases and J by 3 bases. This CDR3 is CASTPSGYNEQFF. The CDR3 DNA reads as TGCGCCAGCACTCCTAGCGGCTACAATGAGCAGTTCTTC.

This CDR3 reads CSAGGAGELFF. As DNA, the CDR3 is TGCAGTGCGGGGGGGGCCGGGGAGCTGTTTTTT. The genes are TRBV20-1 and TRBJ2-2, with 7 bases matching TRBD2. The CDR3 totals 11 residues. The germline V gene has CDR1 DFQATT and CDR2 SNEGSKA (reference sequence). J gave up 6 bases and V 6 bases, and 1 base lay outside the gene matches.

This clone was detected once. This rearrangement joins TRBV28 to TRBJ1-5, with 8 bases identical to TRBD1. Germline V gene lookup returns CDR1 MDHEN and CDR2 SYDVKM. V lost 6 bases and J lost 6; bases outside the gene matches: 13. The CDR3 is made up of 16 amino acids. CDR3 region: CASRTAPGTGGQPQHF. The CDR3 DNA follows: TGTGCCAGCAGAACCGCCCCCGGGACAGGAGGTCAGCCCCAGCATTTT.

The V call is TRBV7-2, the J call TRBJ2-5; D uncertain. Trimming removed 3 bases at V and 3 bases at J, with 8 bases between. The CDR3 contains 13 residues. Germline V gene lookup returns CDR1 SGHTA and CDR2 FQGNSA. DNA for the CDR3: TGTGCCAGCAGCTTCGACCAGGAAGAGACCCAGTACTTC. This encodes CASSFDQEETQYF.

The J gene is TRBJ1-4, the V gene TRBV11-2; D remains ambiguous. Trimming stripped 0 bases from V and 10 bases from J, with 9 bases between. The CDR3 is made up of 13 amino acids. Per germline, CDR1 SGHAT and CDR2 FQNNGV. This CDR3 is CASSLDNSGKLFF. In DNA form, the CDR3 reads TGTGCCAGCAGCTTAGACAATTCAGGAAAACTGTTTTTT.

This clone was counted between two and nine times. This chain joins TRBV30 and TRBJ1-5; D ambiguous. This CDR3 region has 15 residues. With 0 bases removed from V and 0 bases from J, the gap between germline ends came to 9 bases. The germline gives CDR1 GTSNPN, CDR2 SVGIG (reference sequence). CDR3 amino acids: CAWSVGINSNQPQHF. CDR3 DNA: TGTGCCTGGAGTGTGGGCATCAATAGCAATCAGCCCCAGCATTTT. The full variable domain, rest sourced from reference TRBV30 and TRBJ1-5, is SQTIHQWPATLVQPVGSPLSLECTVEGTSNPNLYWYRQAAGRGLQLLFYSVGIGQISSEVPQNLSASRPQDRQFILSSKKLLLSDSGFYLCAWSVGINSNQPQHFGDGTRLSIL.

The genes are TRBV9 and TRBJ2-5, with D maybe TRBD2 (7 bases). In germline, CDR1 is SGDLS, CDR2 YYNGEE. Deletions cut 4 bases from V and 5 bases from J, with 18 bases between. The CDR3 runs 15 residues. The CDR3 here is CASSPLEGGGETQYF. DNA for the CDR3: TGTGCCAGCAGCCCCCTAGAGGGGGGGGGTGAGACCCAGTACTTC.

The J gene is TRBJ1-2, the V gene TRBV2; D not certain. V was shortened by 8 bases and J by 0 bases, with 10 bases between the two germline ends. The germline CDR1 and CDR2 sequences are SNHLY and FYNNEI. The CDR3 consists of 13 residues. The DNA of the CDR3 is TGTGCCAGCGGAGTCAGAGCTAACTATGGCTACACCTTC. This encodes CASGVRANYGYTF. Combining the CDR3 with reference TRBV2 and TRBJ1-2 gives the whole variable domain EPEVTQTPSHQVTQMGQEVILRCVPISNHLYFYWYRQILGQKVEFLVSFYNNEISEKSEIFDDQFSVERPDGSNFTLKIRSTKLEDSAMYFCASGVRANYGYTFGSGTRLTVV.

V usage is TRBV19 and J usage is TRBJ1-1; tentative D call: TRBD1 (5 bases). The CDR3 contains 15 residues. CDR1 is LNHDA, CDR2 SQIVND, per germline (reference sequence). Trimming stripped 6 bases from V and 0 bases from J, with 14 bases between. CDR3 in amino acids: CASSTGGTLNTEAFF. DNA for the CDR3: TGTGCCAGTAGCACGGGGGGGACCCTGAACACTGAAGCTTTCTTT.

The chain carries TRBV29-1 and TRBJ2-1, with 9 bases identical to TRBD2. This CDR3 has 13 amino acids. V shed 7 bases, J shed 10 bases, and the junction held 11 bases outside the gene matches. The germline gives CDR1 SQVTM, CDR2 ANQGSEA. The CDR3 DNA follows: TGCAGCGCCGTAGGACTAGCGATCGGGGAGCAGTTCTTC. Translated: CSAVGLAIGEQFF.

J is TRBJ2-3 and V is TRBV27; D is ambiguous. Looked up from germline, CDR1 is MNHEY and CDR2 is SMNVEV (reference sequence). Trimming took off 2 bases at V and 0 bases at J, with 3 bases between the two ends. This CDR3 has 13 residues. Here the CDR3 DNA reads TGTGCCAGCAGTTTACCTAGCACAGATACGCAGTATTTT. Translation gives CASSLPSTDTQYF.

V gene TRBV5-1 combines with J gene TRBJ2-5, with a tentative D call TRBD1 (5 bases). The V gene's germline CDR1 is SGHRS and CDR2 YFSETQ. The CDR3 is made up of 16 amino acids. Trimming removed 6 bases from V and 2 bases from J, with 20 bases in between. CDR3 residues: CASTPLQGKGQETQYF. The CDR3 DNA reads TGCGCCAGCACCCCCCTCCAAGGGAAGGGGCAAGAGACCCAGTACTTC. The complete variable domain, with remaining parts taken from reference TRBV5-1 and TRBJ2-5, reads KAGVTQTPRYLIKTRGQQVTLSCSPISGHRSVSWYQQTPGQGLQFLFEYFSETQRNKGNFPGRFSGRQFSNSRSEMNVSTLELGDSALYLCASTPLQGKGQETQYFGPGTRLLVL.

The chain combines TRBV2 with TRBJ1-5, with D uncertain. Germline V gives CDR1 SNHLY, CDR2 FYNNEI. V lost 4 bases and J lost 0, with 4 bases in between. The CDR3 covers 13 residues. The CDR3 DNA reads as TGTGCCAGCAGTGCAAATAGCAATCAGCCCCAGCATTTT. Translation gives CASSANSNQPQHF.

The sample holds a few counts of this clone. The CDR3 DNA is TGTGCCAGCAGCCCCCCCCGGGGAAAACTGTTTTTT. This sequence encodes CASSPPRGKLFF. The gene calls are TRBV6-5 and TRBJ1-4; D not resolved. The CDR3 sequence is 12 residues long. V shed 6 bases and J shed 10 bases, with 12 bases lying between them. The V gene's germline CDR1 is MNHEY and CDR2 SVGAGI.

The table lists this clone with a count of one. Here the CDR3 DNA reads TGTGCCAGCAGCCCAGGGACAGGTCTAGGAAACACCTTC. This translates into CASSPGTGLGNTF. The V and J genes are TRBV5-5 and TRBJ1-2, with 8 bases that match TRBD1. The CDR3 runs 13 residues. Germline V lookup: CDR1 SGHKS, CDR2 YYEKEE (reference sequence). The V segment lost 4 bases and the J segment 12 bases; nucleotides outside the gene matches: 11.

The chain is built from TRBV15 and TRBJ2-5; 7 bases map to TRBD2. From germline, CDR1 is LNHNV and CDR2 YYDKDF (reference sequence). The ends lost 3 bases at V and 4 bases at J; junction bases unmatched: 8. There are 15 residues in the CDR3. CDR3 sequence: CATSSRSGALETQYF. CDR3 sequence (DNA): TGTGCCACCAGCAGCCGCAGCGGGGCTCTAGAGACCCAGTACTTC.

This clone has a single count. This chain uses TRBV10-1 with TRBJ2-2; D not resolved. CDR1 and CDR2 from the germline V gene are WNHNN and SYGVQD (reference sequence). This CDR3 comprises 13 residues. Trimming shortened V by 2 bases and J by 6 bases, and 7 bases separated the two germline ends. CDR3 nucleotides: TGCGCCAGCAGTGAGCACATATCCGGGGAGCTGTTTTTT. Its protein is CASSEHISGELFF.

The chain joins TRBV6-5 to TRBJ2-7; TRBD1 aligns across 11 bases. Germline V lookup: CDR1 MNHEY, CDR2 SVGAGI. This CDR3 comprises 14 residues. V lost 6 bases and J lost 3; bases outside the gene matches: 4. CDR3 sequence (DNA): TGTGCCAGCAGACCCGGGACAGGGGGCTACGAGCAGTACTTC. This sequence encodes CASRPGTGGYEQYF.

In nucleotides, the CDR3 is TGTGCCAGCAGCTGGGGTAGCGGGAGGGGGGGTGAGCAGTTCTTC. It translates to CASSWGSGRGGEQFF. The genes are TRBV7-3 and TRBJ2-1, with 11 bases matching TRBD2. The germline CDR1 and CDR2 sequences are SGHTA and FQGTGA. J lost 9 bases, V lost 4 bases, and 8 bases had no gene match. The CDR3 length is 15 residues.

The CDR3 reads CASSLYPAQGGYEQYF. CDR3 nucleotides: TGTGCCAGCAGCTTATATCCCGCCCAGGGAGGCTACGAGCAGTACTTC. This chain links TRBV11-2 with TRBJ2-7, with TRBD2 as a possible D gene (6 bases). The ends were cut back, 2 bases at V and 3 bases at J, with 17 bases in the middle. Per the germline V gene, CDR1 is SGHAT and CDR2 is FQNNGV. The CDR3 sequence is 16 residues long.

This chain uses TRBV19 with TRBJ2-1; TRBD2 matches 10 bases. The V segment lost 5 bases and the J segment 3 bases; nucleotides outside the gene matches: 16. Germline assignment: CDR1 LNHDA and CDR2 SQIVND (reference sequence). The CDR3 spans 19 residues. CDR3: CASSDRPWTSGALYNEQFF. CDR3 sequence (DNA): TGTGCCAGTAGTGACAGGCCATGGACTAGCGGAGCCCTCTACAATGAGCAGTTCTTC.